The 2 T cell receptor beta chains reported below all come from one sample, sequenced in a study of CD4 T cell repertoires in COVID-19. TCRdb keeps only in-frame clones here, not all; method: immunoSEQ multiplex PCR. The sample holds approximately 75,000 clones; roughly 85% are singletons and the top ten take about 0.58%. Sequencing used CD4+ T cells from peripheral blood, obtained after recovery from COVID-19. All receptors derive from a human donor who had COVID-19.

The V call is TRBV12-3 or TRBV12-4, the J call TRBJ1-1, with D possibly matching TRBD1 (5 bases). CDR3 length equals 13 residues. Between the trimmed V and J ends, which lost 5 bases and 4 bases, there was a span of 11 bases. In DNA, the CDR3 is TGTGCCAGCAGTAGCAGGGTGCCCACTGAAGCTTTCTTT. It specifies CASSSRVPTEAFF.

J is TRBJ1-1 and V is TRBV3-1 (or the pseudogene TRBV3-2); D may be TRBD1 (6 bases). V was cut by 10 bases and J by 5 bases, with 17 bases left in between. The germline gives CDR1 LGHDT, CDR2 YNNKEL (reference sequence). There are 13 residues in the CDR3. The CDR3 spells CATTGQHLTEAFF. CDR3 nucleotide sequence: TGTGCCACCACAGGGCAACACTTAACTGAAGCTTTCTTT.